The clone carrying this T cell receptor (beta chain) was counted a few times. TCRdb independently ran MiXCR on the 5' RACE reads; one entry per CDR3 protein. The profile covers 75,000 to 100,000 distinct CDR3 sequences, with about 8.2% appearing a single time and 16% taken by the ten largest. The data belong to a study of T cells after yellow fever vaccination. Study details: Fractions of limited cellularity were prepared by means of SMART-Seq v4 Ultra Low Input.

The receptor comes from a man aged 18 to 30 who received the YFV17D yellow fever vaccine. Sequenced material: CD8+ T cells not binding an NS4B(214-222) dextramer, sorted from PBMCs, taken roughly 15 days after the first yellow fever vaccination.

Here the CDR3 reads CASSLTPQANYGYTF. Here the CDR3 DNA reads TGTGCCAGCAGCTTAACCCCCCAAGCTAACTATGGCTACACCTTC. The rearrangement joins TRBV7-9 to TRBJ1-2; no reliable D call. The CDR3 has 15 residues. The V gene lost 2 bases and the J gene lost 0 bases, with 10 bases spanning the gap. Looked up from germline, CDR1 is SEHNR and CDR2 is FQNEAQ (reference sequence).